One sample yielded the 32 T cell receptor beta chains listed below, sequenced in a study of long-term antiretroviral therapy in people with HIV. Version v3.0 of the immunoSEQ assay ran at survey level. TCRdb keeps only in-frame clones here, not all; method: immunoSEQ multiplex PCR. This sample yields 32,000 or so clones, of which about three quarters are seen a single time; about 7.6% belongs to the top ten. Sequenced material: unsorted PBMCs, taken 2 years after starting antiretroviral therapy. These receptors all come from a woman aged 50 to 60 with HIV.

This chain joins TRBV25-1 and TRBJ2-3; a possible D gene is TRBD2 (5 bases). The CDR3 has 15 residues. Germline assignment: CDR1 MGHDK and CDR2 SYGVNS. Between the trimmed V and J ends, which lost 4 bases and 2 bases, there was a span of 13 bases. The CDR3 spells CASSGTGEATDTQYF. Here the CDR3 DNA reads TGTGCCAGCAGTGGTACCGGGGAAGCCACAGATACGCAGTATTTT.

This clone came up once. The chain links TRBV10-3 to TRBJ2-3; a weak D match, TRBD2 (5 bases). This CDR3 region has 15 residues. The germline V and J ends were trimmed by 2 bases and 7 bases, with 16 bases remaining between them. Germline V CDR1 and CDR2: ENHRY, SYGVKD. The CDR3 sequence: CAISEHPLSGNTQYF. The CDR3 region has the DNA TGTGCCATCAGTGAGCACCCCCTCAGCGGAAATACGCAGTATTTT.

The chain uses TRBV25-1 and TRBJ2-1, with TRBD2 as a possible D gene (6 bases). There are 14 residues in the CDR3. Germline CDR1 MGHDK, CDR2 SYGVNS. V was clipped by 6 bases and J by 5 bases, with 14 bases between them. The CDR3 loop is CASSMMGGHNEQFF. Here the CDR3 DNA reads TGTGCCAGCAGCATGATGGGGGGACACAATGAGCAGTTCTTC.

This chain links TRBV7-3 with TRBJ2-1, with D tentatively TRBD1 (6 bases). CDR3 length: 14 residues. V gave up 2 bases and J gave up 8 bases, with 13 bases separating them. Germline values: CDR1 SGHTA, CDR2 FQGTGA. The DNA for the CDR3 is TGTGCCAGCAGCTTAGGGGGCAGTTTGCATGAGCAGTTCTTC. Translated: CASSLGGSLHEQFF.

The rearrangement uses TRBV5-6 and TRBJ2-1; D gene uncertain. Germline V gene data show CDR1 as SGHDT and CDR2 as YYEEEE. Trimming left V 4 bases short and J 0 bases short, with 8 bases between. This CDR3 contains 14 residues. The CDR3 DNA is TGTGCCAGCAGCGACCAGAGCTCCTACAATGAGCAGTTCTTC. Translation: CASSDQSSYNEQFF. Full variable domain (remainder filled in from reference TRBV5-6 and TRBJ2-1): DAGVTQSPTHLIKTRGQQVTLRCSPKSGHDTVSWYQQALGQGPQFIFQYYEEEERQRGNFPDRFSGHQFPNYSSELNVNALLLGDSALYLCASSDQSSYNEQFFGPGTRLTVL.

The V call is TRBV6-1, the J call TRBJ1-4; D perhaps matches TRBD1 (5 bases). This CDR3 has 14 residues. V dropped 8 bases and J dropped 8 bases, with 18 bases sitting between them. Germline lookup yields CDR1 MNHNS and CDR2 SASEGT. For the CDR3, the DNA is TGTGCCAGCTCTTTTTCGCCACGGGGGGAAAAACTGTTTTTT. Translated: CASSFSPRGEKLFF.

V gene TRBV10-3 combines with J gene TRBJ1-2; tentatively, D is TRBD1 (5 bases). Germline CDR1 is ENHRY and CDR2 is SYGVKD. V was pared by 2 bases and J by 0 bases, with 10 bases between. CDR3 length: 15 residues. CDR3 in DNA: TGTGCCATCAGTGAGCCCGCAGGGACTAACTATGGCTACACCTTC. Its translation is CAISEPAGTNYGYTF.

V usage is TRBV19 and J usage is TRBJ2-3, with 7 nucleotides matching TRBD2. This CDR3 has 16 residues. V lost 3 bases, J lost 1 base, and 7 bases stayed unmatched. Germline CDR1 and CDR2: LNHDA and SQIVND (reference sequence). Here the CDR3 DNA reads TGTGCCAGTAGTATTTTAAGCGGGGAAGGCACAGATACGCAGTATTTT. It specifies CASSILSGEGTDTQYF.

V usage is TRBV18 and J usage is TRBJ2-5; 14 bases fit TRBD2. CDR1 is KGHSH, CDR2 LQKENI, per germline. Trimming removed 5 bases from V and 2 bases from J; junction bases left unmatched: 1. This CDR3 region has 15 residues. CDR3 loop: CASSRTSGGQETQYF. The CDR3 DNA follows: TGTGCCAGCTCAAGGACTAGCGGGGGGCAAGAGACCCAGTACTTC. The entire variable domain, with the rest obtained from reference TRBV18 and TRBJ2-5, is as follows: NAGVMQNPRHLVRRRGQEARLRCSPMKGHSHVYWYRQLPEEGLKFMVYLQKENIIDESGMPKERFSAEFPKEGPSILRIQQVVRGDSAAYFCASSRTSGGQETQYFGPGTRLLVL.

This sequence joins TRBV27 and TRBJ1-1; a weak D match, TRBD1 (6 bases). Deletions cut 6 bases from V and 2 bases from J, with 13 bases between. This CDR3 comprises 14 residues. Per the germline V gene, CDR1 is MNHEY and CDR2 is SMNVEV (reference sequence). CDR3 loop: CASRDGTFNTEAFF. DNA of the CDR3: TGTGCCAGCAGAGACGGGACATTTAACACTGAAGCTTTCTTT.

J is TRBJ1-1 and V is TRBV15; D is uncertain. Trimming took 2 bases from V and 4 from J, leaving 8 bases between them. Germline CDR1 is LNHNV and CDR2 is YYDKDF (reference sequence). This CDR3 is 13 amino acids long. CDR3 protein: CATSRRVGTEAFF. Here the CDR3 DNA reads TGTGCCACCAGCAGAAGGGTCGGCACTGAAGCTTTCTTT.

The genes are TRBV6-6 and TRBJ2-7; TRBD1 is a possible D gene (6 bases). The germline V gene has CDR1 MNHNY and CDR2 SVGAGI (reference sequence). The CDR3 is 14 amino acids. The CDR3 here is CVSSYGAQGLEQYV. CDR3 nucleotides: TGTGTCAGCAGTTACGGGGCCCAGGGGCTGGAGCAGTACGTC.

The CDR3 DNA sequence: TGTGCCAGCAGCGTCGGGTTCGGCACAGATACGCAGTATTTT. Translating it yields CASSVGFGTDTQYF. V usage is TRBV7-9 and J usage is TRBJ2-3; no definite D call. Per the germline V gene, CDR1 is SEHNR and CDR2 is FQNEAQ (reference sequence). The CDR3 loop spans 14 amino acids. V gave up 5 bases and J gave up 1 base, with 10 bases separating them.

This clone was counted between two and nine times. The rearrangement links TRBV2 to TRBJ1-2; tentative D call: TRBD1 (5 bases). CDR1 and CDR2 from the germline V gene are SNHLY and FYNNEI. This CDR3 has 17 residues. Trimming took off 8 bases at V and 3 bases at J, with 25 bases between the two ends. The CDR3 DNA sequence: TGTGCCAGCCGCCCGGGACGCAAGGTCGTGTGGTACTATGGCTACACCTTC. It specifies CASRPGRKVVWYYGYTF.

The DNA of the CDR3 is TGTGCCAGCAGCGTAGGCGCGTTGGGGGAAGCTGAAGCTTTCTTT. It translates to CASSVGALGEAEAFF. This chain connects TRBV9 to TRBJ1-1, with D possibly being TRBD1 (5 bases). The CDR3 is 15 amino acids. V shed 0 bases and J shed 6 bases, with 15 bases lying between them. Germline values: CDR1 SGDLS, CDR2 YYNGEE.

This clone came up once. CDR3 sequence (DNA): TGTGCCAGCAGTTCCCCCAGGAAATGGGCGCAGTATTTT. It is translated as CASSSPRKWAQYF. This chain connects TRBV6-5 to TRBJ2-3, with D uncertain. This CDR3 has 13 residues. V lost 4 bases and J 10 bases, leaving 15 bases between the germline ends. Germline lookup yields CDR1 MNHEY and CDR2 SVGAGI.

The V call is TRBV5-6, the J call TRBJ1-3; weak D call: TRBD1 (6 bases). Trimming took 4 bases from V and 4 from J, leaving 12 bases between them. CDR3 length: 14 residues. Per germline, CDR1 SGHDT and CDR2 YYEEEE. CDR3 loop: CASSQTGIGNTIYF. The CDR3 DNA follows: TGTGCCAGCAGCCAAACAGGGATCGGAAACACCATATATTTT.

The genes are TRBV30 and TRBJ1-4; TRBD1 matches 8 bases. The CDR3 consists of 13 residues. Germline CDR1 reads GTSNPN; CDR2 reads SVGIG (reference sequence). Trimming removed 7 bases from V and 8 bases from J; junction bases left unmatched: 9. The CDR3 here is CAFAGTGVEKLFF. CDR3 coding DNA: TGTGCCTTTGCCGGGACAGGTGTAGAAAAACTGTTTTTT.

V is TRBV6-5 and J is TRBJ2-5, with D possibly matching TRBD1 (6 bases). Trimming took 0 bases from V and 5 from J, leaving 10 bases between them. CDR3 length equals 14 residues. Germline CDR1 MNHEY, CDR2 SVGAGI. This CDR3 reads CASSYSRGWETQYF. CDR3 bases: TGTGCCAGCAGTTACTCCAGGGGCTGGGAGACCCAGTACTTC.

The V gene is TRBV5-8, the J gene TRBJ1-6; D is uncertain. Germline V CDR1 and CDR2: SGHTS, YDEGEE. The CDR3 covers 16 residues. V lost 2 bases, J lost 7 bases, and 16 bases lay in between. CDR3 coding DNA: TGTGCCAGCAGCTTTATTTCAGTCCCACCCAATTCACCCCTCCACTTT. Amino acid sequence: CASSFISVPPNSPLHF.

The V call is TRBV6-5, the J call TRBJ1-5, with D maybe TRBD1 (5 bases). Germline CDR1 is MNHEY and CDR2 is SVGAGI. The germline V and J ends were trimmed by 1 base and 7 bases, with 8 bases remaining between them. CDR3 length: 13 residues. CDR3 amino acids: CASSYLGGQPQHF. For the CDR3, the DNA is TGTGCCAGCAGTTACTTGGGGGGACAGCCCCAGCATTTT.

The chain recombines TRBV19 with TRBJ2-2; TRBD1 matches at 7 bases. Losses at the gene ends were 5 bases for V and 6 bases for J; bases not matched to a gene: 9. Per germline, CDR1 LNHDA and CDR2 SQIVND (reference sequence). This CDR3 contains 15 residues. CDR3 protein: CASSAGTELPGELFF. DNA for the CDR3: TGTGCCAGTAGTGCCGGGACAGAACTTCCCGGGGAGCTGTTTTTT.

This chain connects TRBV27 to TRBJ1-2, with 9 bases fitting TRBD1. Germline loops: CDR1 MNHEY, CDR2 SMNVEV (reference sequence). The CDR3 covers 15 residues. V shed 6 bases and J 8 bases; nucleotides not matched to a gene: 13. CDR3 protein: CASSISGTGLTGYTF. CDR3 DNA sequence: TGTGCCAGCAGCATCTCCGGGACAGGGTTAACGGGCTACACCTTC.

The rearrangement joins TRBV6-6 to TRBJ2-1; D is possibly TRBD1 or TRBD2 (6 bases each). There are 14 residues in the CDR3. CDR1 is MNHNY and CDR2 is SVGAGI in the germline V gene (reference sequence). Trimming stripped 3 bases from V and 5 bases from J, with 11 bases between. In nucleotides, the CDR3 is TGTGCCAGCAGTTATGGGGGGCTGGACAATGAGCAGTTCTTC. Its protein product is CASSYGGLDNEQFF.

The CDR3 bases are TGTGCCAGCAGTTTATCAGGCGAGCAGTACTTC. This encodes CASSLSGEQYF. V gene TRBV27 combines with J gene TRBJ2-7; D uncertain. CDR3 length equals 11 residues. Trimming took off 0 bases at V and 6 bases at J, with 3 bases between the two ends. The germline V gene encodes CDR1 MNHEY and CDR2 SMNVEV (reference sequence).

J is TRBJ2-1 and V is TRBV20-1; the D is unclear. The germline V gene has CDR1 DFQATT and CDR2 SNEGSKA (reference sequence). CDR3 length: 10 residues. Trimming took 6 bases from V and 6 from J, leaving 6 bases between them. The CDR3: CSALSNEQFF. The CDR3 DNA sequence: TGCAGTGCCCTCAGCAATGAGCAGTTCTTC.

The chain has TRBV4-2 and TRBJ2-3, with D possibly TRBD2 on 6 matching bases. The CDR3 totals 17 residues. The V end was cut by 0 bases, the J end by 5 bases, with 18 bases between. Germline CDR1 and CDR2: LGHNA and YNFKEQ. The DNA of the CDR3 is TGTGCCAGCAGCCAAGATCTTAAGTGGGGGGTAGGAGATACGCAGTATTTT. It encodes CASSQDLKWGVGDTQYF.

The sample holds a few counts of this clone. This sequence joins TRBV7-9 and TRBJ2-7; TRBD1 matches at 7 bases. The V gene end was trimmed by 5 bases and the J gene end by 0 bases; junction bases not matched to a gene: 4. From germline, CDR1 is SEHNR and CDR2 FQNEAQ (reference sequence). The CDR3 covers 14 residues. CDR3 in amino acids: CASSPRDSSYEQYF. CDR3 nucleotide sequence: TGTGCCAGCAGCCCCAGGGACAGCTCCTACGAGCAGTACTTC.

The J gene is TRBJ2-1, the V gene TRBV4-2, with D possibly being TRBD1 (5 bases). Per the germline V gene, CDR1 is LGHNA and CDR2 is YNFKEQ. This CDR3 is built from 12 residues. The V end was cut by 1 base, the J end by 10 bases, with 8 bases between. The CDR3 region is CASSQGGFEQFF. CDR3 in DNA: TGTGCCAGCAGCCAAGGGGGCTTCGAGCAGTTCTTC.

The chain employs TRBV18 and TRBJ1-3, with 8 bases aligning to TRBD1. This CDR3 comprises 15 residues. Germline V CDR1 and CDR2: KGHSH, LQKENI. V shed 4 bases, J shed 7 bases, and the junction held 9 bases outside the gene matches. The CDR3 is CASSQAQGAANTIYF. The CDR3 DNA is TGTGCCAGCTCACAAGCCCAGGGGGCCGCGAACACCATATATTTT.

This clone was seen only a few times. This chain links TRBV18 with TRBJ1-6, with D perhaps TRBD1 (6 bases). CDR1 and CDR2 from the germline V gene are KGHSH and LQKENI. CDR3 length: 15 residues. Trimming stripped 2 bases from V and 10 bases from J, with 15 bases between. CDR3 residues: CASSPLGQTVSPLHF. The DNA of the CDR3 is TGTGCCAGCTCACCATTAGGACAGACGGTATCACCCCTCCACTTT. The whole variable domain, filled in from reference TRBV18 and TRBJ1-6, reads NAGVMQNPRHLVRRRGQEARLRCSPMKGHSHVYWYRQLPEEGLKFMVYLQKENIIDESGMPKERFSAEFPKEGPSILRIQQVVRGDSAAYFCASSPLGQTVSPLHFGNGTRLTVT.

The sample holds a few counts of this clone. The chain carries TRBV7-6 and TRBJ2-7; 9 bases are shared with TRBD1. The CDR3 has 13 amino acids. Losses at the gene ends were 3 bases for V and 6 bases for J; bases not matched to a gene: 3. CDR1 is SGHVS, CDR2 FNYEAQ, per germline. CDR3 in amino acids: CASSLGQGGEQYV. DNA for the CDR3: TGTGCCAGCAGCTTGGGACAGGGCGGCGAGCAGTACGTC.